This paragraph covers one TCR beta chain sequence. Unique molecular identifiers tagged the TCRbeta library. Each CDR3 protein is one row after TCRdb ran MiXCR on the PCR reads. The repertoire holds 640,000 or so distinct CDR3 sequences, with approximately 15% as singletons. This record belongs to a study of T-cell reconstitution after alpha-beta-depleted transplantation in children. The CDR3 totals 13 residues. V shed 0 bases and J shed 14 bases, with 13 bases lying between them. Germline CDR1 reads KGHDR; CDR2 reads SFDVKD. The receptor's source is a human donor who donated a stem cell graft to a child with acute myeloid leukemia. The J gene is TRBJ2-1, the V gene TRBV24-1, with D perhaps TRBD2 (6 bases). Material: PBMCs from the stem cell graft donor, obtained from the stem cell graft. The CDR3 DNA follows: TGTGCCACCAGTGATTTGCTCGGGAGCGAGGAGTTCTTC. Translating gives CATSDLLGSEEFF.